These 2 T cell receptor beta chains were all obtained from the same sample, sequenced in a study of metastatic and nonmetastatic thyroid tumors. Every patient was untreated before thyroid surgery. TCRdb called clones again from the PCR reads with MiXCR. The sample has over 15,000 clones, roughly 33% seen once. Sample: adjacent normal tissue. All receptors derive from a female donor with papillary thyroid cancer or a benign thyroid nodule (not recorded which). Some clones in this sample may be carry-over from other donors' samples.

The chain employs TRBV7-2 and TRBJ2-7; D tentatively fits TRBD1 or TRBD2 (5 bases each). Trimming took off 4 bases at V and 6 bases at J, with 16 bases between the two ends. CDR1 is SGHTA, CDR2 FQGNSA, per germline. This CDR3 comprises 14 residues. The CDR3 is CASSSDGEGSEQYF. The CDR3 DNA is TGTGCCAGCAGCTCAGACGGTGAGGGGTCCGAGCAGTACTTC.

This clone showed up just a few times. The V and J genes are TRBV2 and TRBJ2-7; D might be TRBD1 (5 bases). This CDR3 spans 15 amino acids. The germline V gene has CDR1 SNHLY and CDR2 FYNNEI. V was cut by 4 bases and J by 0 bases, with 13 bases left in between. The CDR3, as DNA: TGTGCCAGCAGTGGTGAAGGGGCTTTCTCCTACGAGCAGTACTTC. It codes for CASSGEGAFSYEQYF.